This T cell receptor (beta chain) comes out of a study of blood T cell repertoires in COVID-19. Study information: Samples representing acute and convalescent COVID-19 were sourced from the United States, Italy and Spain.

The CDR3 extends over 15 amino acids. CDR1 SGDLS and CDR2 YYNGEE come from the germline V gene. The V segment lost 3 bases and the J segment 4 bases; nucleotides outside the gene matches: 7. The table came from immunoSEQ multiplex PCR; TCRdb's copy has only in-frame clones and leaves some out. The repertoire has about 37,000 clones, roughly 80% of them found once; the top ten carry approximately 3.4%. The origin of this receptor is a man aged 70-80 years with COVID-19, enrolled during active disease. Sequencing was carried out using peripheral blood. The chain carries TRBV9 and TRBJ2-1, with 7 bases identical to TRBD2. CDR3 region: CASSGGLWVYNEQFF. In DNA, the CDR3 is TGTGCCAGCAGCGGGGGACTATGGGTATACAATGAGCAGTTCTTC. The entire variable domain, with the rest obtained from reference TRBV9 and TRBJ2-1, is as follows: DSGVTQTPKHLITATGQRVTLRCSPRSGDLSVYWYQQSLDQGLQFLIQYYNGEERAKGNILERFSAQQFPDLHSELNLSSLELGDSALYFCASSGGLWVYNEQFFGPGTRLTVL.